This TCR beta chain was recovered during a study of beta chain features in type 1 diabetes. Study-level information: Sorted cells from all samples, numbering roughly 100 million, were examined.

Details on this clone: Its matching antigen is unknown.

Expressed TCRB transcripts were sequenced, since all the RNA that had been isolated was reverse transcribed. TCRdb's copy holds only in-frame clones and misses some; the assay was immunoSEQ multiplex PCR. The table records 240,000 or so clones, more than 65% of them present only once. CD4+ cells of the naive, central memory, regulatory and stem cell-like memory types were sorted via CD45RO/CCR7/CD25/CD127/CD95/CD27. Study-level points and caveats: A pattern of fewer insertions and more deletions at VDJ junctions was seen in type 1 diabetes patients. A potential influence of HLA type upon TCRB rearrangement remained unresolved herein.

Trimming left V 5 bases short and J 4 bases short, with 12 bases between. This CDR3 is 13 amino acids long. CDR1 is GTSNPN, CDR2 SVGIG, per germline (reference sequence). The clonotype originates from a man aged 25-40 years in good health. Sample: naive CD4+ T cells from blood. The chain is built from TRBV30 and TRBJ1-3, with TRBD1 as a possible D gene (6 bases). CDR3 nucleotide sequence: TGTGCCTGGCGCCAGGGGTCCGGAAACACCATATATTTT. It translates to CAWRQGSGNTIYF.